Described below is a single T cell receptor (beta chain) sequence and its context. This clone's antigen is unknown. At one end, the junction sequence differs from germline, possibly due to a read error. Counted from cysteine to phenylalanine, this CDR3 has 13 amino acids. Only the CDR3 part of the read is kept: 39 bases, read in frame from the first base. CDR1 and CDR2, per the germline V gene, are ENHRY and SYGVKD. The data belong to a study of identical twins (dated by TCRdb to between 2015 and 2016). A note on the overall study: The study deep-sequenced TCR alpha and beta repertoires from monozygotic twins, unrelated adults of various ages and cord blood to test whether fetal clonotypes persist. To rule out contamination, replicate twin experiments were performed at different times with different library preparation protocols. What the study reported, not specific to this receptor: Compared with coincidental sharing between unrelated individuals, an excess of low generation-probability sequences was observed among out-of-frame TCR alpha sequences shared between twins. Abundant cord blood beta clonotypes carried fewer insertions; young adult naive repertoires showed a weaker similar trend, while memory repertoires showed none. Conclusions relied on cross-sectional statistical analysis, since the same donors could not be followed over many years. In beta out-of-frame sequences, excess twin sharing was weaker, because having fewer shared sequences lowered the signal-to-noise ratio. Invariant T cells such as MAIT and iNKT could partly confound zero-insertion analyses, though diverse VJ usage argued against this for most clonotypes. In monozygotic twins, out-of-frame TCR alpha sharing was systematically underestimated by recombination models, although the models agreed with sharing between unrelated individuals.

All donors were healthy Caucasians. Three pairs of female monozygotic twins, all aged 18 to 29 years, were included in the twin cohort. CD4+ and CD8+ T cell populations were isolated with positive isolation kits from Invitrogen. Receptor amplification or capture employed 5' RACE. Sequencing took place on an Illumina HiSeq 2000. A universal primer binding site was added through template switching, and the final cDNA carried a unique molecular identifier so that TCR cDNA molecules could be counted accurately. Specific primers in the conserved constant-segment region were used to synthesize first-strand cDNA for TCR alpha and beta chains. To control for contamination, every cDNA library was double barcoded, receiving both a SMART-Mk sample barcode and Illumina barcodes. TruSeq adapter sequences, together with Illumina sample barcodes, were added in two successive PCR steps. TCR alpha and beta cDNA libraries were sequenced on the Illumina HiSeq platform with custom primers. The authors processed their data as follows. MiGEC was used to process raw reads and extract unique molecular identifiers, and MiXCR was used to find CDR3 positions. Recombination models were inferred per individual with the repgenHMM and IGoR tools using an EM algorithm. The tcR package in R was used for shared clonotype analysis, with sharing normalized by the product of cloneset sizes. To study raw recombination free of thymic and clonal selection effects, out-of-frame nonproductive sequences were analyzed. TCRdb applied fastp at Q25 and MiXCR to the public reads, then kept only in-frame beta chains. Each CDR3 protein appears once, grouped with its most common genes and DNA. The V and J calls follow TCRdb's processing rather than the paper's. This sample is represented by 510,000 or so distinct CDR3 sequences; around 15% of them were singletons. Of the sample, roughly 0.44% falls within the top ten clones.

This sample was also put to use in a study of yellow fever vaccine responses in identical twins. In that second paper, the authors write: According to the authors, the vaccine-induced T cell response in identical twins seemed to be partly convergent and partly specific to each individual. In the study, vaccine-responding T cell clones were precisely tracked in identical twins.

The receptor was isolated from a woman under 30 in good health. The sequenced sample consisted of CD4+ T cells sorted from blood. The sequence joins TRBV10-3 to TRBJ1-2; a tentative D call is TRBD1 (5 bases match). The CDR3 has the sequence CDISDQGRGGYTF. The sequenced DNA is TGTGACATCAGTGACCAGGGTCGAGGAGGCTACACCTTC.